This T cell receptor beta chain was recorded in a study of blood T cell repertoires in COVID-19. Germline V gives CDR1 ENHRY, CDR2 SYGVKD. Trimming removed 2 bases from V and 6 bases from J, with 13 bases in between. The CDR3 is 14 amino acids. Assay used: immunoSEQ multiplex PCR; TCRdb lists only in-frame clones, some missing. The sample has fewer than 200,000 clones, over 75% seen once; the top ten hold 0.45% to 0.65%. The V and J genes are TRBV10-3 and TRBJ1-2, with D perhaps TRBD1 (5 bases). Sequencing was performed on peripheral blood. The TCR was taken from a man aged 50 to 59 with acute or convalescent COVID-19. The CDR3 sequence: CAISEAGSSHGYTF. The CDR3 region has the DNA TGTGCCATCAGTGAGGCAGGGTCGTCTCATGGCTACACCTTC.